These 20 T cell receptor beta chains were sequenced from one sample in a study of T cell responses to AZD1222 COVID-19 vaccine. The assay was immunoSEQ multiplex PCR, and TCRdb's table has in-frame clones only and misses some. The data contain tens of thousands of clones, roughly 94% of them seen just once; the ten biggest clones take up 5% to 6.5%. Specimen: peripheral blood, collected on day 0 of AZD1222 vaccination. The origin of the receptors is an adult in good health.

This clone was counted a single time. CDR3 in amino acids: CASSPIFAPDTQYF. CDR3 bases: TGTGCCAGCTCCCCGATCTTTGCTCCAGATACGCAGTATTTT. The V and J genes are TRBV27 and TRBJ2-3; D not certain. CDR1 is MNHEY, CDR2 SMNVEV, per germline (reference sequence). V shed 8 bases and J shed 4 bases, with 16 bases lying between them. The CDR3 consists of 14 residues.

The chain couples TRBV19 to TRBJ1-3; the D gene is possibly TRBD1 (6 bases). CDR1 and CDR2 from the germline V gene are LNHDA and SQIVND (reference sequence). With 7 bases removed from V and 2 bases from J, the gap between germline ends came to 15 bases. The CDR3 extends over 15 amino acids. The CDR3 DNA reads TGTGCCAGTATTCTGGGGGCAAGTGCTGGAAACACCATATATTTT. Translated: CASILGASAGNTIYF.

This chain links TRBV28 with TRBJ1-1, with 7 positions matching TRBD1. With V trimmed by 11 bases and J by 4 bases, 19 bases remained unmatched. This CDR3 has 16 residues. Germline CDR1 reads MDHEN; CDR2 reads SYDVKM. The DNA of the CDR3 is TGTGCCCACAGAGATGGGGGGCCCAGGGGGGGCACTGAAGCTTTCTTT. It encodes CAHRDGGPRGGTEAFF.

The chain carries TRBV27 and TRBJ2-7; 11 nucleotides line up with TRBD2. The CDR3 has 15 residues. The trim removed 6 bases at V and 5 bases at J, leaving 9 bases unmatched. In germline, CDR1 is MNHEY, CDR2 SMNVEV (reference sequence). DNA for the CDR3: TGTGCCAGCAGCCTCGGAACTAGCGGGAGTAACGAGCAGTACTTC. It is translated as CASSLGTSGSNEQYF.

This chain links TRBV2 with TRBJ2-1, with D tentatively TRBD2 (6 bases). Germline loops: CDR1 SNHLY, CDR2 FYNNEI. Between the trimmed V and J ends, which lost 6 bases and 1 base, there was a span of 10 bases. The CDR3 consists of 14 residues. CDR3: CASRGGASYNEQFF. DNA for the CDR3: TGTGCCAGCAGGGGCGGGGCTTCCTACAATGAGCAGTTCTTC.

The rearrangement links TRBV9 to TRBJ2-7; D may match TRBD1 or TRBD2 (5 bases each). This CDR3 has 14 residues. Germline V gene sequence: CDR1 SGDLS, CDR2 YYNGEE. The germline V and J ends were trimmed by 0 bases and 0 bases, with 7 bases remaining between them. CDR3 loop: CASSVGGDSYEQYF. DNA for the CDR3: TGTGCCAGCAGCGTAGGAGGGGACTCCTACGAGCAGTACTTC. The full variable domain, completed using reference TRBV9 and TRBJ2-7, is DSGVTQTPKHLITATGQRVTLRCSPRSGDLSVYWYQQSLDQGLQFLIQYYNGEERAKGNILERFSAQQFPDLHSELNLSSLELGDSALYFCASSVGGDSYEQYFGPGTRLTVT.

The chain joins TRBV2 to TRBJ1-4; D uncertain. The V and J ends lost 5 bases and 0 bases respectively, with 10 bases between them. CDR1 is SNHLY and CDR2 is FYNNEI in the germline V gene. This CDR3 has 15 amino acids. The CDR3 bases are TGTGCCAGCAGTCGTATTGGGGCAACTAATGAAAAACTGTTTTTT. It is translated as CASSRIGATNEKLFF.

J is TRBJ2-7 and V is TRBV12-3 or TRBV12-4; weak D call: TRBD1 (5 bases). The CDR3 runs 13 residues. V was clipped by 8 bases and J by 2 bases, with 13 bases between them. CDR3 DNA: TGTGCCAGCGGGTCTACAGGAGCCTACGAGCAGTACTTC. This encodes CASGSTGAYEQYF.

The chain has TRBV15 and TRBJ2-7; 7 bases fit TRBD1. From germline, CDR1 is LNHNV and CDR2 YYDKDF (reference sequence). This CDR3 region has 16 residues. After removal of 0 bases from V and 2 bases from J, the junction contained 7 bases not matched to a gene. This CDR3 reads CATSRDLTGDTYEQYF. The CDR3 bases are TGTGCCACCAGCAGAGACCTTACAGGGGACACCTACGAGCAGTACTTC.

The V call is TRBV19, the J call TRBJ1-4, with 7 bases matching TRBD1. J gave up 7 bases and V 4 bases, and 12 bases lay outside the gene matches. Germline V gives CDR1 LNHDA, CDR2 SQIVND (reference sequence). The CDR3 consists of 16 residues. For the CDR3, the DNA is TGTGCCAGTAGTACATGGGACAGCCGAGACTTTGAAAAACTGTTTTTT. This sequence encodes CASSTWDSRDFEKLFF.

This chain connects TRBV5-1 to TRBJ2-1; TRBD2 agrees at 11 bases. This CDR3 is built from 13 residues. V lost 3 bases and J lost 8; bases outside the gene matches: 1. Germline V gene sequence: CDR1 SGHRS, CDR2 YFSETQ. The CDR3 DNA sequence: TGCGCCAGCAGCTCACTAGCGGGAGATGAGCAGTTCTTC. It is translated as CASSSLAGDEQFF.

The chain recombines TRBV6-5 with TRBJ1-5; maybe TRBD1 (6 bases). V gave up 2 bases and J gave up 1 base, with 9 bases separating them. In germline, CDR1 is MNHEY, CDR2 SVGAGI. The CDR3 sequence is 15 residues long. CDR3 sequence: CASSYARGSNQPQHF. CDR3 coding DNA: TGTGCCAGCAGTTACGCGAGGGGGAGCAATCAGCCCCAGCATTTT.

The chain uses TRBV28 and TRBJ2-7; a possible D gene is TRBD2 (5 bases). The germline V gene encodes CDR1 MDHEN and CDR2 SYDVKM. CDR3 length equals 11 residues. V was shortened by 8 bases and J by 0 bases, with 5 bases between the two germline ends. CDR3 sequence reads: CASAGSYEQYF. CDR3 bases: TGTGCCAGCGCGGGCTCCTACGAGCAGTACTTC. The full variable domain, completed using reference TRBV28 and TRBJ2-7, is DVKVTQSSRYLVKRTGEKVFLECVQDMDHENMFWYRQDPGLGLRLIYFSYDVKMKEKGDIPEGYSVSREKKERFSLILESASTNQTSMYLCASAGSYEQYFGPGTRLTVT.

The V and J genes are TRBV7-9 and TRBJ2-7; D not certain. Germline CDR1 and CDR2: SEHNR and FQNEAQ (reference sequence). The V and J ends lost 9 bases and 2 bases respectively, with 17 bases between them. This CDR3 comprises 14 residues. CDR3 nucleotide sequence: TGTGCCAGTACGACCGGCGTCAGTACCTACGAGCAGTACTTC. Residues: CASTTGVSTYEQYF.

This clone has just a few counts. The chain links TRBV5-4 to TRBJ1-2, with 9 bases fitting TRBD1. This CDR3 has 13 residues. V lost 3 bases, J lost 6 bases, and 3 bases stayed unmatched. CDR1 is SGHNT and CDR2 is YYREEE in the germline V gene (reference sequence). As DNA, the CDR3 is TGTGCCAGCAGCTGGGACAGGGCGAATGGCTACACCTTC. This encodes CASSWDRANGYTF.

V usage is TRBV18 and J usage is TRBJ2-5; D unresolved. The V gene lost 5 bases and the J gene lost 4 bases, with 5 bases spanning the gap. The CDR3 spans 11 residues. The germline V gene has CDR1 KGHSH and CDR2 LQKENI. CDR3 sequence reads: CASSDSETQYF. DNA of the CDR3: TGTGCCAGCTCAGACTCAGAGACCCAGTACTTC. The whole variable domain, filled in from reference TRBV18 and TRBJ2-5, reads NAGVMQNPRHLVRRRGQEARLRCSPMKGHSHVYWYRQLPEEGLKFMVYLQKENIIDESGMPKERFSAEFPKEGPSILRIQQVVRGDSAAYFCASSDSETQYFGPGTRLLVL.

The chain combines TRBV7-9 with TRBJ2-5, with a possible D match to TRBD1 (6 bases). V was cut by 2 bases and J by 2 bases, with 12 bases left in between. The CDR3 is made up of 15 amino acids. The germline V gene encodes CDR1 SEHNR and CDR2 FQNEAQ (reference sequence). CDR3 in amino acids: CASSLQGTRQETQYF. CDR3 coding DNA: TGTGCCAGCAGCTTACAGGGGACGAGGCAAGAGACCCAGTACTTC.

The V call is TRBV7-8, the J call TRBJ2-3; 8 bases line up with TRBD2. Germline lookup yields CDR1 SGHVS and CDR2 FQNEAQ. Trimming took 0 bases from V and 4 from J; bases not matched to a gene: 9. The CDR3 extends over 17 amino acids. The CDR3, as DNA: TGTGCCAGCAGCTTAGCGTTGAGGGCAGCGGGGGCAGATACGCAGTATTTT. Translation gives CASSLALRAAGADTQYF.

The J gene is TRBJ2-4, the V gene TRBV5-8, with 9 positions matching TRBD1. Germline V gives CDR1 SGHTS, CDR2 YDEGEE. Trimming at V came to 1 base and at J to 1 base, leaving 6 bases not matched to a gene. The CDR3 is 17 amino acids. The CDR3 region is CASSLLMTGGAKNIQYF. CDR3 nucleotides: TGTGCCAGCAGCTTGTTAATGACAGGGGGTGCCAAAAACATTCAGTACTTC.

The chain employs TRBV5-1 and TRBJ2-7; 8 nucleotides agree with TRBD1. CDR3 length: 15 residues. CDR1 SGHRS and CDR2 YFSETQ come from the germline V gene. With 4 bases clipped from V and 6 bases from J, the junction kept 12 bases outside the gene matches. CDR3 protein: CASSIYRGQGPEQYF. The CDR3 bases are TGCGCCAGCAGCATCTACCGCGGACAGGGCCCCGAGCAGTACTTC.